The 19 T cell receptor beta chains below were found in one sample sequenced in a study of cytomegalovirus exposure and HLA in healthy donors. The PCR was carried out with 60 Vbeta primers and 13 Jbeta primers. TCRdb's table, derived via immunoSEQ multiplex PCR, lists solely in-frame clones and lacks some. Among 150,000 or so clones, roughly four fifths were seen once, and the ten largest hold around 1.9%. Material for sequencing was PBMCs. Source of these receptors: a woman aged 40 to 49 in good health and CMV-seronegative.

This rearrangement joins TRBV7-9 to TRBJ1-4; D not certain. Trimming removed 5 bases from V and 7 bases from J, with 5 bases in between. CDR3 size: 11 residues. Germline CDR1 reads SEHNR; CDR2 reads FQNEAQ (reference sequence). The CDR3 DNA sequence: TGTGCCAGCAGCCCCCTTGAAAAACTGTTTTTT. Amino acid sequence: CASSPLEKLFF.

The table lists this clone with a count of one. This chain connects TRBV21-1 to TRBJ2-1; TRBD2, as called in the table, went unchecked against the DNA. TRBV21-1 represents a pseudogene. CDR3 length: 17 amino acids. The CDR3 sequence is CASSKSASGRARCEQFF. The CDR3 DNA reads TGTGCCAGCAGCAAATCCGCTAGCGGGAGGGCCCGTTGTGAGCAGTTCTTC.

This clone has just one count. V and J are TRBV5-1 and TRBJ2-5; TRBD2 aligns across 12 bases. The CDR3 runs 15 residues. Germline-derived CDR1 and CDR2 are SGHRS and YFSETQ. Trimming at V came to 4 bases and at J to 4 bases, leaving 5 bases not matched to a gene. CDR3 nucleotides: TGCGCCAGCAGCCTGACTAGCGGGAGAGGAGAGACCCAGTACTTC. This gives the protein CASSLTSGRGETQYF.

This clone occurred once. This sequence joins TRBV28 and TRBJ2-7, with D perhaps matching TRBD2 (6 bases). Between the trimmed V and J ends, which lost 7 bases and 2 bases, there was a span of 15 bases. The CDR3 covers 14 residues. CDR1 is MDHEN and CDR2 is SYDVKM in the germline V gene. CDR3 DNA sequence: TGTGCCAGCAAGGAGGGACCAGGGCCCTACGAGCAGTACTTC. This encodes CASKEGPGPYEQYF.

The chain's CDR3 is CASSQYTGATLVGYTF. The CDR3 DNA reads TGTGCCAGCTCGCAATATACAGGTGCCACTTTGGTCGGCTACACCTTC. The chain links TRBV18 to TRBJ1-2, with D possibly matching TRBD1 (5 bases). Trimming left V 6 bases short and J 8 bases short, with 25 bases between. Per the germline V gene, CDR1 is KGHSH and CDR2 is LQKENI. This CDR3 has 16 amino acids. The full variable domain, in which reference TRBV18 and TRBJ1-2 provide the parts outside the CDR3, is NAGVMQNPRHLVRRRGQEARLRCSPMKGHSHVYWYRQLPEEGLKFMVYLQKENIIDESGMPKERFSAEFPKEGPSILRIQQVVRGDSAAYFCASSQYTGATLVGYTFGSGTRLTVV.

The chain is built from TRBV15 and TRBJ1-2; D uncertain. This CDR3 region has 14 residues. Between the trimmed V and J ends, which lost 0 bases and 8 bases, there was a span of 13 bases. Germline CDR1 reads LNHNV; CDR2 reads YYDKDF (reference sequence). CDR3 DNA sequence: TGTGCCACCAGCAGAGATCCCATCCCTATCGGCTACACCTTC. Translating it yields CATSRDPIPIGYTF.

V usage is TRBV18 and J usage is TRBJ2-2, with 7 bases fitting TRBD1. Germline V gene lookup returns CDR1 KGHSH and CDR2 LQKENI. Trimming took 1 base from V and 2 from J; bases not matched to a gene: 4. This CDR3 has 16 residues. The CDR3 here is CASSPRIGGNTGELFF. The CDR3 nucleotides are TGTGCCAGCTCACCACGAATAGGGGGCAACACCGGGGAGCTGTTTTTT.

This chain connects TRBV19 to TRBJ2-1; 7 nucleotides align to TRBD1. The V and J ends lost 3 bases and 2 bases, in that order; junction bases with no gene match: 4. CDR1 is LNHDA, CDR2 SQIVND, per germline (reference sequence). The length of the CDR3 is 15 residues. CDR3 region: CASSMHRGAYNEQFF. CDR3 nucleotide sequence: TGTGCCAGTAGTATGCACAGGGGTGCCTACAATGAGCAGTTCTTC. The full variable domain, rest sourced from reference TRBV19 and TRBJ2-1, is DGGITQSPKYLFRKEGQNVTLSCEQNLNHDAMYWYRQDPGQGLRLIYYSQIVNDFQKGDIAEGYSVSREKKESFPLTVTSAQKNPTAFYLCASSMHRGAYNEQFFGPGTRLTVL.

V usage is TRBV9 and J usage is TRBJ1-2; D perhaps matches TRBD1 (5 bases). The CDR3 runs 14 residues. Germline V gene lookup returns CDR1 SGDLS and CDR2 YYNGEE. The germline V and J ends were trimmed by 0 bases and 7 bases, with 13 bases remaining between them. The CDR3 DNA reads as TGTGCCAGCAGCGTAGGAGGAGGGGTAGGTGGCTACACCTTC. The encoded protein is CASSVGGGVGGYTF.

V and J are TRBV7-9 and TRBJ1-1; 7 positions agree with TRBD1. Germline CDR1 SEHNR, CDR2 FQNEAQ (reference sequence). The CDR3 extends over 14 amino acids. Losses at the gene ends were 2 bases for V and 11 bases for J; bases not matched to a gene: 11. CDR3 nucleotide sequence: TGTGCCAGCAGCTTATTCCTTGACAGGGTTAATGCTTTCTTT. As protein: CASSLFLDRVNAFF.

This chain links TRBV9 with TRBJ2-7, with 11 bases identical to TRBD1. Germline values: CDR1 SGDLS, CDR2 YYNGEE. The V and J ends lost 8 bases and 2 bases, in that order; junction bases with no gene match: 9. The CDR3 extends over 15 amino acids. The chain's CDR3 is CASSMGDRGAYEQYF. DNA of the CDR3: TGTGCCAGTAGCATGGGGGACAGGGGGGCCTACGAGCAGTACTTC.

The gene calls are TRBV6-6 and TRBJ1-2; TRBD1 agrees at 7 bases. V lost 4 bases and J lost 1; bases outside the gene matches: 9. Looked up from germline, CDR1 is MNHNY and CDR2 is SVGAGI (reference sequence). This CDR3 region has 16 residues. The CDR3 region is CASSSSGTVNNYGYTF. CDR3 nucleotides: TGTGCCAGCAGTTCGTCCGGGACAGTCAATAACTATGGCTACACCTTC.

The rearrangement links TRBV9 to TRBJ2-7; 9 nucleotides match TRBD1. The germline gives CDR1 SGDLS, CDR2 YYNGEE. This CDR3 region has 16 residues. J lost 5 bases, V lost 1 base, and 10 bases had no gene match. The CDR3 sequence is CASSVPTGGVNDEQYF. The CDR3 DNA follows: TGTGCCAGCAGCGTACCGACAGGGGGAGTAAACGACGAGCAGTACTTC.

The chain joins TRBV5-6 to TRBJ2-3; 11 nucleotides match TRBD2. CDR1 is SGHDT and CDR2 is YYEEEE in the germline V gene. This CDR3 contains 16 residues. The trim removed 7 bases at V and 2 bases at J, leaving 9 bases unmatched. The CDR3 bases are TGTGCCAGCCGTCCGGGACTAGCGGAGATCACAGATACGCAGTATTTT. It is translated as CASRPGLAEITDTQYF.

This clone is a singleton in its sample. The rearrangement joins TRBV7-3 to TRBJ1-2; D may be TRBD1 (6 bases). V gave up 0 bases and J gave up 6 bases, with 11 bases separating them. The CDR3 length is 14 residues. CDR1 and CDR2 (germline): SGHTA, FQGTGA. The CDR3 spells CASSLTITGNGYTF. In DNA, the CDR3 is TGTGCCAGCAGCTTAACGATAACAGGGAATGGCTACACCTTC.

The chain links TRBV7-3 to TRBJ2-3, with D hard to call. The CDR3 is made up of 14 amino acids. V lost 0 bases and J 0 bases, leaving 4 bases between the germline ends. CDR1 SGHTA and CDR2 FQGTGA come from the germline V gene. The CDR3 sequence: CASSLTASTDTQYF. CDR3 nucleotide sequence: TGTGCCAGCAGCTTAACGGCTAGCACAGATACGCAGTATTTT.

This chain uses TRBV6-6 with TRBJ1-4; the match to TRBD1 covers 7 bases. Germline loops: CDR1 MNHNY, CDR2 SVGAGI (reference sequence). This CDR3 contains 13 residues. The junction had 4 bases not matched to a gene; V was cut back by 5 bases and J by 7 bases. For the CDR3, the DNA is TGTGCCAGCAGTCAGAGGGGGCCTGAAAAACTGTTTTTT. Amino acid sequence: CASSQRGPEKLFF.

The chain joins TRBV4-2 to TRBJ1-2, with TRBD1 matching 7 bases. V lost 4 bases to trimming and J lost 0 bases; unmatched junction nucleotides: 11. This CDR3 has 17 amino acids. CDR1 is LGHNA and CDR2 is YNFKEQ in the germline V gene. The CDR3 spells CASSLPGGGPANYGYTF. The CDR3 nucleotides are TGTGCCAGCAGCCTCCCCGGAGGGGGCCCCGCTAACTATGGCTACACCTTC.

The V call is TRBV5-8, the J call TRBJ2-1; D gene unclear. V gave up 5 bases and J gave up 12 bases, with 12 bases separating them. Germline CDR1 and CDR2: SGHTS and YDEGEE. This CDR3 contains 11 residues. The CDR3 DNA reads as TGTGCCAGCAGAGCAGGCGAGCCGCAGTTCTTC. Its protein is CASRAGEPQFF.